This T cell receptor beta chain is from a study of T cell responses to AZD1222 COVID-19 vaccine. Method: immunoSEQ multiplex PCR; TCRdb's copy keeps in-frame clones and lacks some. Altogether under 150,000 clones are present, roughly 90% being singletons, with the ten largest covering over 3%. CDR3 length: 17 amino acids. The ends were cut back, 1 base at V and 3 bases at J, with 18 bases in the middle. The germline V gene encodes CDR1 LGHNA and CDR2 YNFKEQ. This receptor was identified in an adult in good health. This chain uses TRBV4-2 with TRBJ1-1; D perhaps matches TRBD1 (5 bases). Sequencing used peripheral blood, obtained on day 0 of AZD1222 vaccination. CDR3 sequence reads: CASSQGHTGTFDTEAFF. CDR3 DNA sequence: TGTGCCAGCAGCCAAGGACACACCGGGACCTTCGACACTGAAGCTTTCTTT.